These T cell receptor beta chains were read from a single sample in a study of shared clonotypes between healthy human individuals. The data were produced by immunoSEQ multiplex PCR, yet TCRdb's version contains in-frame clones alone and is incomplete. The sample has about 2.4 million clones; approximately 94% are singletons. Sample: naive CD4+ T cells sorted from blood. The receptors were sampled from a man between 18 and 29 years old in good health. CDR3s include the opening cysteine and the closing phenylalanine or tryptophan. The order of the fields is CDR3 DNA, CDR3 protein, clone size, J gene, V gene, D gene. A D gene is named only where the DNA matches it firmly. A row's size may be missing; if present it is once, few, many or a size class.

DNA: TGTGCCAGCAGCGGACTAGCGGGAGGTCCTAGCACAGATACGCAGTATTTT; CDR3: CASSGLAGGPSTDTQYF; size: once; J: TRBJ2-3; V: TRBV27; D: TRBD2
DNA: TGTGCCAGCTCACCACCACCGGAGGGAAACACCATATATTTT; CDR3: CASSPPPEGNTIYF; size: .; J: TRBJ1-3; V: TRBV18; D: .
DNA: TGTGCCAGCAGTTCGGCGATTTTCGGGACAGGACCGTATAGCAATCAGCCCCAGCATTTT; CDR3: CASSSAIFGTGPYSNQPQHF; size: .; J: TRBJ1-5; V: TRBV28; D: TRBD1
DNA: TGTGCCAGCTCTCCCACAGGAGGTACGCAGTATTTT; CDR3: CASSPTGGTQYF; size: once; J: TRBJ2-3; V: TRBV18; D: .
DNA: TGTGCCAGCAGCCCAGAGACTAGGTCCACCGGGGAGCTGTTTTTT; CDR3: CASSPETRSTGELFF; size: .; J: TRBJ2-2; V: TRBV5-4; D: .
DNA: TGTGCCAGCAGCTACATGAAGAGCTATGGCTACACCTTC; CDR3: CASSYMKSYGYTF; size: .; J: TRBJ1-2; V: TRBV2; D: .
DNA: TGTGCCAGCAGTACGGCCGCCCGAGAGGGCTACACCTTC; CDR3: CASSTAAREGYTF; size: .; J: TRBJ1-2; V: TRBV6-6; D: .
DNA: TGTGCCATCCGGGTTTCAAGCAGGGGGAATACTGAAGCTTTCTTT; CDR3: CAIRVSSRGNTEAFF; size: .; J: TRBJ1-1; V: TRBV10-3; D: TRBD1
DNA: TGTGCCAGCAGCAGGGTAGCCGGGGAGCTGTTTTTT; CDR3: CASSRVAGELFF; size: .; J: TRBJ2-2; V: TRBV11-3; D: .
DNA: TGCGCCAGCAGTGGTGGGCTAGCGTCTCGCTATGAGCAGTTCTTC; CDR3: CASSGGLASRYEQFF; size: .; J: TRBJ2-1; V: TRBV10-1; D: .
DNA: TGTGCCAGCAGTGAAGCGCTGGGGACTTACTATGGCTACACCTTC; CDR3: CASSEALGTYYGYTF; size: .; J: TRBJ1-2; V: TRBV2; D: .
DNA: TGTGCCAGTAGTATAGAGAGGGGCAATGAGCAGTTCTTC; CDR3: CASSIERGNEQFF; size: .; J: TRBJ2-1; V: TRBV19; D: .
DNA: TGTGCCAGCAGCGGACAGGGAGTGGGTGAAAAACTGTTTTTT; CDR3: CASSGQGVGEKLFF; size: .; J: TRBJ1-4; V: TRBV6-1; D: TRBD1
DNA: TGTGCCAGCAGAATGGACAGGTTGGGAGGATCACCCCTCCACTTT; CDR3: CASRMDRLGGSPLHF; size: .; J: TRBJ1-6; V: TRBV2; D: TRBD1
DNA: TGTGCCAGCAGTTACCGCACAGGGGAGAGCAATCAGCCCCAGCATTTT; CDR3: CASSYRTGESNQPQHF; size: .; J: TRBJ1-5; V: TRBV6-6; D: TRBD1
DNA: TGTGCCAGCAGCCCGGGACTAGCGGAGCTAAACACCGGGGAGCTGTTTTTT; CDR3: CASSPGLAELNTGELFF; size: .; J: TRBJ2-2; V: TRBV5-4; D: TRBD2
DNA: TGTGCCAGCAGCTTGGCCGGGGCTGGTGAAAAACTGTTTTTT; CDR3: CASSLAGAGEKLFF; size: .; J: TRBJ1-4; V: TRBV5-6; D: .
DNA: TGTGCCAGCAGTGCCAGGTGGGAGCAGTACTTC; CDR3: CASSARWEQYF; size: once; J: TRBJ2-7; V: TRBV2; D: .
DNA: TGTGCCAGCAGCTTATTTGGAGAGACCCAGTACTTC; CDR3: CASSLFGETQYF; size: .; J: TRBJ2-5; V: TRBV5-4; D: .
DNA: TGTGCCAGCAGCTTGAGCTCCTCCTATAATTCACCCCTCCACTTT; CDR3: CASSLSSSYNSPLHF; size: .; J: TRBJ1-6; V: TRBV5-4; D: .
DNA: TGTGCCAGTAGTACTTCAGGGGGGGAGCAGTACTTC; CDR3: CASSTSGGEQYF; size: .; J: TRBJ2-7; V: TRBV19; D: .
DNA: TGTGCCAGCAGCTTGGGTAATAATTCACCCCTCCACTTT; CDR3: CASSLGNNSPLHF; size: .; J: TRBJ1-6; V: TRBV11-3; D: .
DNA: TGTGCCAGCAGTAGGGGGGAGGCCAATGAGCAGTTCTTC; CDR3: CASSRGEANEQFF; size: .; J: TRBJ2-1; V: TRBV6-5; D: .
DNA: TGTGCCAGCAGTTCACTAGAGGACAGGGGGCAAAATGAGCAGTTCTTC; CDR3: CASSSLEDRGQNEQFF; size: .; J: TRBJ2-1; V: TRBV7-9; D: TRBD1
DNA: TGTGCCAGCAGCTTGTCGAGGCACCAAGAGACCCAGTACTTC; CDR3: CASSLSRHQETQYF; size: .; J: TRBJ2-5; V: TRBV5-4; D: .
DNA: TGCGCCAGCAGCTTGTCTCGACAGGGGTCCTACAATGAGCAGTTCTTC; CDR3: CASSLSRQGSYNEQFF; size: .; J: TRBJ2-1; V: TRBV5-1; D: TRBD1
DNA: TGTGCCAGCAGGGTACAGGGGGCCAGCAATCAGCCCCAGCATTTT; CDR3: CASRVQGASNQPQHF; size: few; J: TRBJ1-5; V: TRBV6-6; D: TRBD1
DNA: TGTGCCAGCGTACCAAACAGGTCCTACGAGCAGTACTTC; CDR3: CASVPNRSYEQYF; size: few; J: TRBJ2-7; V: TRBV21-1; D: .
DNA: TGTGCCAGCAGGGGCTCTGGAAACACCATATATTTT; CDR3: CASRGSGNTIYF; size: once; J: TRBJ1-3; V: TRBV2; D: .
DNA: TGTGCCAGCACCCCACTAGGGGGATCGGGTGTACTCACCGGGGAGCTGTTTTTT; CDR3: CASTPLGGSGVLTGELFF; size: .; J: TRBJ2-2; V: TRBV7-2; D: .
DNA: TGCGCCAGCAGCCTCTTAACTAGCGTTACTAGCACAGATACGCAGTATTTT; CDR3: CASSLLTSVTSTDTQYF; size: .; J: TRBJ2-3; V: TRBV4-1; D: TRBD2
DNA: TGTGCCAGTAGTATTTATAAGAGCTCCTACAATGAGCAGTTCTTC; CDR3: CASSIYKSSYNEQFF; size: .; J: TRBJ2-1; V: TRBV19; D: .
DNA: TGTGCCAGCAGCTGGACGGGGCAGGAGGGCTACGAGCAGTACTTC; CDR3: CASSWTGQEGYEQYF; size: .; J: TRBJ2-7; V: TRBV7-8; D: .
DNA: TGTGCCAGCAGCTTAGGCCCCGGACAGAATCAGCCCCAGCATTTT; CDR3: CASSLGPGQNQPQHF; size: .; J: TRBJ1-5; V: TRBV11-2; D: .
DNA: TGTGCCAGCTCACCAACAGGGCCCCCATATAATTCACCCCTCCACTTT; CDR3: CASSPTGPPYNSPLHF; size: .; J: TRBJ1-6; V: TRBV18; D: .
DNA: TGCGCCAGCAGCCAAGATCTGGGACAGGGAGTGGGGTTGGGGGAGACCCAGTACTTC; CDR3: CASSQDLGQGVGLGETQYF; size: .; J: TRBJ2-5; V: TRBV4-3; D: TRBD1
DNA: TGTGCCAGCTCACTATACACAGATACGCAGTATTTT; CDR3: CASSLYTDTQYF; size: .; J: TRBJ2-3; V: TRBV18; D: .
DNA: TGTGCCAGCAGCTTAACTGAGTGGGAGCAGTTCTTC; CDR3: CASSLTEWEQFF; size: .; J: TRBJ2-1; V: TRBV7-9; D: .
DNA: TGTGCCAGCAGCCCAGCGTCTGGACTCGGAATCTACGAGCAGTACTTC; CDR3: CASSPASGLGIYEQYF; size: once; J: TRBJ2-7; V: TRBV7-2; D: .
DNA: TGTGCCAGCAGCTTTGGGGCGATGGGGAACACTGAAGCTTTCTTT; CDR3: CASSFGAMGNTEAFF; size: .; J: TRBJ1-1; V: TRBV5-5; D: .
DNA: TGTGCCAGCAGTTTCAACACTCCTCGGGTTTCGGGGTTCACCTTC; CDR3: CASSFNTPRVSGFTF; size: .; J: TRBJ1-2; V: TRBV6-5; D: .
DNA: TGTGCCAGCAGCTTGCACGGACCCTACGAGCAGTACTTC; CDR3: CASSLHGPYEQYF; size: .; J: TRBJ2-7; V: TRBV5-6; D: .
DNA: TGCGCCAGCAGTGAAGGGTTCACAGATACGCAGTATTTT; CDR3: CASSEGFTDTQYF; size: .; J: TRBJ2-3; V: TRBV10-1; D: .
DNA: TGTGCCAGCTCACAGGGATTGCACGTTACGGGCACTGAAGCTTTCTTT; CDR3: CASSQGLHVTGTEAFF; size: .; J: TRBJ1-1; V: TRBV18; D: .
DNA: TGTGCCTGGAGTGTACCTAGCTCCTACGAGCAGTACTTC; CDR3: CAWSVPSSYEQYF; size: .; J: TRBJ2-7; V: TRBV30; D: .
DNA: TGTGCCTGGAGTGTCGGAGGGCCGGATGAGCAGTTCTTC; CDR3: CAWSVGGPDEQFF; size: .; J: TRBJ2-1; V: TRBV30; D: .